The 20 T cell receptor beta chains below come from one sample, sequenced in a study of neurological immune-mediated disorders. Each CDR3 protein is one row after TCRdb ran MiXCR on the 5' RACE reads. Counted here are 50,000 to 60,000 distinct CDR3 sequences, approximately 3.6% occurring once; the ten biggest clones make up roughly 2%. Material for sequencing was CD4+ T cells from blood. The receptors originated from a woman aged 40-49 years with multiple sclerosis.

This clonotype was picked up many times. This chain uses TRBV3-1 with TRBJ1-1; 7 bases agree with TRBD1. The V gene's germline CDR1 is LGHDT and CDR2 YNNKEL (reference sequence). The V segment lost 0 bases and the J segment 2 bases; nucleotides outside the gene matches: 6. The CDR3 runs 16 residues. The CDR3 bases are TGTGCCAGCAGCCAAGATCCAGGGGGATTTAACACTGAAGCTTTCTTT. Encoded protein: CASSQDPGGFNTEAFF.

The sample holds many counts of this clonotype. The V and J genes are TRBV18 and TRBJ2-1; D unclear. The V and J ends lost 6 bases and 7 bases respectively, with 16 bases between them. Germline CDR1 and CDR2: KGHSH and LQKENI. CDR3 size: 14 residues. CDR3 coding DNA: TGTGCCAGCTCTCTTGGTCGCATAGGGAATGAGCAGTTCTTC. This codes for CASSLGRIGNEQFF.

In its sample, this clonotype was seen many times. V is TRBV2 and J is TRBJ2-2; weak D call: TRBD1 (5 bases). The CDR3 loop spans 15 amino acids. Trimming took off 3 bases at V and 5 bases at J, with 13 bases between the two ends. Germline V lookup: CDR1 SNHLY, CDR2 FYNNEI. CDR3 coding DNA: TGTGCCAGCAGTGACGCGGCAGGGCGGACCGGGGAGCTGTTTTTT. This translates into CASSDAAGRTGELFF.

This clonotype was observed many times. The chain joins TRBV18 to TRBJ1-2, with 9 bases lining up with TRBD1. The CDR3 length is 15 residues. V shed 3 bases and J 6 bases; nucleotides not matched to a gene: 8. Germline loops: CDR1 KGHSH, CDR2 LQKENI. The CDR3 loop reads CASSPGTGYLDGYTF. CDR3 DNA sequence: TGTGCCAGCTCACCCGGGACAGGGTATCTGGATGGCTACACCTTC. The full variable domain, its missing parts supplied by reference TRBV18 and TRBJ1-2, is NAGVMQNPRHLVRRRGQEARLRCSPMKGHSHVYWYRQLPEEGLKFMVYLQKENIIDESGMPKERFSAEFPKEGPSILRIQQVVRGDSAAYFCASSPGTGYLDGYTFGSGTRLTVV.

This clonotype was counted a few times. J is TRBJ2-7 and V is TRBV10-3; 8 positions match TRBD1. This CDR3 contains 15 residues. J was trimmed by 0 bases and V by 5 bases; bases with no gene match: 6. Germline V CDR1 and CDR2: ENHRY, SYGVKD. CDR3 region: CAISSGTGYSYEQYF. Written as DNA, the CDR3 is TGTGCCATCAGTTCCGGGACAGGCTACTCCTACGAGCAGTACTTC.

The rearrangement uses TRBV6-1 and TRBJ2-2; D perhaps matches TRBD1 (5 bases). Trimming left V 8 bases short and J 4 bases short, with 14 bases between. The CDR3 runs to 14 residues. Germline V gene lookup returns CDR1 MNHNS and CDR2 SASEGT. This CDR3 reads CASQDRGFTGELFF. As DNA, the CDR3 is TGTGCCAGCCAGGATAGGGGTTTCACCGGGGAGCTGTTTTTT.

The table lists this clonotype with many counts. The chain has TRBV12-3 or TRBV12-4 and TRBJ1-3; D unclear. CDR3 length equals 13 residues. V was clipped by 5 bases and J by 8 bases, with 13 bases between them. CDR3 protein: CASSLGGPYTIYF. The CDR3 DNA is TGTGCCAGCAGTCTAGGAGGGCCGTACACCATATATTTT.

This rearrangement joins TRBV5-5 to TRBJ1-5, with a weak D call TRBD1 (5 bases). Germline assignment: CDR1 SGHKS and CDR2 YYEKEE (reference sequence). V was clipped by 0 bases and J by 7 bases, with 11 bases between them. CDR3 length: 14 residues. CDR3 protein: CASSLGGVGQPQHF. The CDR3 region has the DNA TGTGCCAGCAGCTTGGGGGGGGTAGGACAGCCCCAGCATTTT.

This clonotype was seen many times. The chain joins TRBV20-1 to TRBJ1-1; a weak D match, TRBD1 (5 bases). The V gene lost 2 bases and the J gene lost 1 base, with 11 bases spanning the gap. The CDR3 extends over 14 amino acids. Looked up from germline, CDR1 is DFQATT and CDR2 is SNEGSKA (reference sequence). CDR3 in DNA: TGCAGTGCTAGACAGGGAGGACCGAACACTGAAGCTTTCTTT. Protein sequence: CSARQGGPNTEAFF.

This clonotype has ten or more counts. This chain joins TRBV20-1 and TRBJ2-5; D may be TRBD1 (6 bases). Trimming removed 6 bases from V and 0 bases from J, with 20 bases in between. This CDR3 is built from 16 residues. In germline, CDR1 is DFQATT, CDR2 SNEGSKA (reference sequence). CDR3 protein: CSAPGLTGTYQETQYF. The CDR3 coding sequence is TGCAGTGCACCGGGGCTAACAGGGACCTACCAAGAGACCCAGTACTTC.

This clonotype was picked up many times. V and J are TRBV6-5 and TRBJ2-4; D remains unclear. Per germline, CDR1 MNHEY and CDR2 SVGAGI. The CDR3 extends over 13 amino acids. V lost 6 bases and J 8 bases, leaving 14 bases between the germline ends. The CDR3 DNA sequence: TGTGCCAGCAGCCTACAAAGTGGGGACATTCAGTACTTC. It is translated as CASSLQSGDIQYF.

This clonotype has a count of ten or more. The chain joins TRBV5-1 to TRBJ2-5; D is undetermined. Germline V lookup: CDR1 SGHRS, CDR2 YFSETQ. This CDR3 comprises 13 residues. Trimming cost V 4 bases and J 3 bases, with 10 bases left between them. The CDR3 loop reads CASSVFHEETQYF. The CDR3 nucleotides read TGCGCCAGCAGCGTGTTCCACGAAGAGACCCAGTACTTC.

This clonotype was seen many times. This sequence joins TRBV5-8 and TRBJ2-3, with 11 bases aligning to TRBD2. V dropped 4 bases and J dropped 1; count of bases not matched to a gene: 5. The CDR3 is 16 residues long. CDR1 and CDR2 (germline): SGHTS, YDEGEE. In DNA form, the CDR3 reads TGTGCCAGCAGCCACGGGACTAGCGGCCGCACAGATACGCAGTATTTT. Translated, it gives CASSHGTSGRTDTQYF.

This clonotype was detected a few times. This rearrangement joins TRBV20-1 to TRBJ1-1; maybe TRBD1 (6 bases). This CDR3 is 13 amino acids long. Per germline, CDR1 DFQATT and CDR2 SNEGSKA (reference sequence). V was trimmed by 0 bases and J by 5 bases, leaving 10 bases between them. The chain's CDR3 is CSARDRGGTEAFF. The CDR3 DNA reads TGCAGTGCTAGAGATCGAGGGGGAACTGAAGCTTTCTTT.

This clonotype was seen at least ten times. V and J are TRBV14 and TRBJ1-2, with 7 positions matching TRBD1. This CDR3 has 15 residues. J lost 2 bases, V lost 1 base, and 4 bases had no gene match. Looked up from germline, CDR1 is SGHDN and CDR2 is FVKESK. The CDR3 region has the DNA TGTGCCAGCAGCCAAGCGGCGACAGGGAACTATGGCTACACCTTC. This codes for CASSQAATGNYGYTF.

This clonotype was seen repeatedly, ten times or more. The chain employs TRBV20-1 and TRBJ1-3, with TRBD1 matching over 9 bases. The CDR3 totals 14 residues. Germline V gene lookup returns CDR1 DFQATT and CDR2 SNEGSKA (reference sequence). V lost 5 bases to trimming and J lost 3 bases; unmatched junction nucleotides: 5. In nucleotides, the CDR3 is TGCAGTGCTCAGCCGGACAGGGGTGGAAACACCATATATTTT. Translation: CSAQPDRGGNTIYF.

This clonotype has ten or more counts. The chain links TRBV20-1 to TRBJ2-1; D is ambiguous. Germline V lookup: CDR1 DFQATT, CDR2 SNEGSKA (reference sequence). This CDR3 is built from 14 residues. Between the trimmed V and J ends, which lost 5 bases and 5 bases, there was a span of 16 bases. CDR3 region: CSAYELASNNEQFF. DNA of the CDR3: TGCAGTGCTTACGAACTGGCCTCTAACAATGAGCAGTTCTTC.

This clonotype was counted ten times or more. The rearrangement links TRBV5-1 to TRBJ2-3; D is undetermined. The CDR3 covers 13 residues. Per the germline V gene, CDR1 is SGHRS and CDR2 is YFSETQ. Trimming removed 5 bases at V and 2 bases at J, with 9 bases between. CDR3 protein: CASSKAPTDTQYF. The CDR3 bases are TGCGCCAGCAGTAAAGCCCCCACAGATACGCAGTATTTT.

V and J are TRBV3-1 and TRBJ1-2; 7 bases are shared with TRBD1. This CDR3 is 14 amino acids long. V was pared by 4 bases and J by 8 bases, with 10 bases of the junction left unmatched. CDR1 is LGHDT, CDR2 YNNKEL, per germline (reference sequence). This chain's CDR3 is CASSPPPEGAGYTF. The CDR3 nucleotides read TGTGCCAGCAGCCCCCCCCCTGAGGGGGCGGGCTACACCTTC.

This clonotype came up many times. The J gene is TRBJ1-2, the V gene TRBV6-5; D unclear. Germline values: CDR1 MNHEY, CDR2 SVGAGI. CDR3 length equals 13 residues. V was pared by 6 bases and J by 3 bases, with 11 bases between. The CDR3 region has the DNA TGTGCCAGCAGAACCGGGAGCGACTATGGCTACACCTTC. Its protein is CASRTGSDYGYTF.